This T cell receptor (beta chain) was identified in a study of blood T cell repertoires in COVID-19. The overall study: There were acute and convalescent COVID-19 samples, and they came from the United States, Italy and Spain. Sample material is recorded as cDNA or gDNA derived from T cells, B-cell-depleted T cells, or PBMCs.

As originally analysed: Amplification of reference gene primers was used by the study to estimate nucleated cell counts. This table comes from immunoSEQ multiplex PCR, and its TCRdb copy is limited to in-frame clones, with some not included. V and J calls and clone size are copied from that table; D and trimming were computed from the DNA. Here the sample spans over 200,000 clones, roughly 90% being singletons. The sample taken for sequencing was peripheral blood. The clonotype was recovered from a woman aged 55 to 70 with acute or convalescent COVID-19.

The CDR3 here is CASSGGLRINNEQFF. The CDR3 DNA is TGTGCCAGCAGCGGGGGACTCAGGATTAACAATGAGCAGTTCTTC. The rearrangement uses TRBV9 and TRBJ2-1, with D tentatively TRBD2 (6 bases). The V end lost 3 bases, the J end lost 5 bases, and 15 bases lay between the germline ends. The V gene's germline CDR1 is SGDLS and CDR2 YYNGEE. The CDR3 covers 15 residues.